Below are 27 T cell receptor beta chains sequenced from a single sample in a study of beta chain features in type 1 diabetes. Study-wide points: All four CD4+ subsets from Type 1 diabetes patients carried moderately but significantly shorter TCRB CDR3s.

Expressed TCRB transcripts were sequenced, since all the RNA that had been isolated was reverse transcribed. Here immunoSEQ multiplex PCR was the method, and the copy in TCRdb shows in-frame clones only, minus some. Of over 200,000 clones in the sample, roughly a tenth are singletons; the top ten hold around 0.015%. For these TCRs, the target antigens are not known. Sequencing was carried out using naive CD4+ T cells from blood. Source of these receptors: a young man with type 1 diabetes.

This clone was detected a few times. The CDR3 region has the DNA TGTGCCAGCAGTGAAGTGACTAGCGAGGGGCCAGATACGCAGTATTTT. Translating it yields CASSEVTSEGPDTQYF. The chain joins TRBV2 to TRBJ2-3; 8 bases match TRBD2. Germline CDR1 is SNHLY and CDR2 is FYNNEI. The CDR3 runs to 16 residues. V shed 1 base and J 4 bases; nucleotides not matched to a gene: 7. Drawing the rest from reference TRBV2 and TRBJ2-3, the complete variable domain is EPEVTQTPSHQVTQMGQEVILRCVPISNHLYFYWYRQILGQKVEFLVSFYNNEISEKSEIFDDQFSVERPDGSNFTLKIRSTKLEDSAMYFCASSEVTSEGPDTQYFGPGTRLTVL.

A few counts support this clone. This chain links TRBV7-2 with TRBJ2-1; possible D gene TRBD2, 5 bases. V gave up 6 bases and J gave up 7 bases, with 16 bases separating them. This CDR3 is built from 14 residues. The germline V gene has CDR1 SGHTA and CDR2 FQGNSA. CDR3 sequence: CASSPTGNWNEQFF. Written as DNA, the CDR3 is TGTGCCAGCAGTCCGACCGGGAATTGGAATGAGCAGTTCTTC.

In this sample, this clone turned up a few times. The chain joins TRBV4-3 to TRBJ2-2, with TRBD2 matching 8 bases. Germline trimming cut 0 bases from V and 6 bases from J; bases unmatched to any gene: 6. The CDR3 runs 16 residues. CDR1 and CDR2 from the germline V gene are LGHNA and YSLEER. CDR3: CASSQDRGLDPGELFF. For the CDR3, the DNA is TGCGCCAGCAGCCAAGATAGGGGACTAGACCCCGGGGAGCTGTTTTTT.

The sample holds a few counts of this clone. The rearrangement uses TRBV6-6 and TRBJ1-1; D not certain. CDR3 length equals 12 residues. Germline assignment: CDR1 MNHNY and CDR2 SVGAGI (reference sequence). V lost 5 bases to trimming and J lost 3 bases, with 7 bases between them. The CDR3 sequence: CASSIRDTEAFF. The CDR3 DNA follows: TGTGCCAGCAGTATTCGGGACACTGAAGCTTTCTTT.

This clone has just a few counts. The chain recombines TRBV7-8 with TRBJ2-3; D gene unclear. Germline CDR1 SGHVS, CDR2 FQNEAQ. The V and J ends lost 0 bases and 4 bases respectively, with 8 bases between them. The CDR3 totals 14 residues. The chain's CDR3 is CASSLALSADTQYF. CDR3 DNA sequence: TGTGCCAGCAGCTTAGCTTTAAGCGCAGATACGCAGTATTTT.

V usage is TRBV6-6 and J usage is TRBJ2-7, with D possibly being TRBD2 (5 bases). Germline CDR1 reads MNHNY; CDR2 reads SVGAGI (reference sequence). V shed 2 bases and J shed 6 bases, with 5 bases lying between them. CDR3 length: 11 residues. The CDR3 here is CASSYGSEQYF. CDR3 DNA: TGTGCCAGCAGTTACGGGAGCGAGCAGTACTTC.

This clone was seen a handful of times. This chain joins TRBV2 and TRBJ1-1; D remains unclear. The CDR3 extends over 12 amino acids. V was shortened by 6 bases and J by 6 bases, with 11 bases between the two germline ends. CDR1 SNHLY and CDR2 FYNNEI come from the germline V gene. The CDR3 protein is CASSLQIAEAFF. CDR3 in DNA: TGTGCCAGCAGCTTACAGATTGCTGAAGCTTTCTTT.

The chain is built from TRBV7-8 and TRBJ1-1; D is unresolved. The V and J ends lost 2 bases and 1 base respectively, with 8 bases between them. CDR1 SGHVS and CDR2 FQNEAQ come from the germline V gene. The CDR3 extends over 14 amino acids. CDR3 amino acids: CASSLMTGNTEAFF. The CDR3 bases are TGTGCCAGCAGCTTAATGACGGGGAACACTGAAGCTTTCTTT.

This chain joins TRBV7-8 and TRBJ2-3; TRBD2 agrees at 7 bases. This CDR3 spans 19 amino acids. CDR1 SGHVS and CDR2 FQNEAQ come from the germline V gene. V dropped 5 bases and J dropped 0; count of bases not matched to a gene: 17. CDR3 sequence: CASSLSRWGGSTSTDTQYF. The CDR3 bases are TGTGCCAGCAGCCTCTCCCGTTGGGGGGGGAGTACTAGCACAGATACGCAGTATTTT.

The chain employs TRBV6-6 and TRBJ2-4; possible D gene TRBD2, 6 bases. Germline V gene lookup returns CDR1 MNHNY and CDR2 SVGAGI (reference sequence). The V and J ends lost 5 bases and 5 bases respectively, with 10 bases between them. The CDR3 runs to 13 residues. The CDR3 nucleotides read TGTGCCAGCAGTCGGTCGGGGGAAAACATTCAGTACTTC. Protein product: CASSRSGENIQYF.

V usage is TRBV6-5 and J usage is TRBJ2-1, with D unclear. Trimming cost V 10 bases and J 0 bases, with 16 bases left between them. The CDR3 sequence is 15 residues long. The germline gives CDR1 MNHEY, CDR2 SVGAGI. CDR3 bases: TGTGCCACCTCCCTAATGAGGAGCTCCTACAATGAGCAGTTCTTC. Residues: CATSLMRSSYNEQFF.

J is TRBJ2-7 and V is TRBV29-1, with a weak D call TRBD1 (6 bases). The V gene's germline CDR1 is SQVTM and CDR2 ANQGSEA. The CDR3 is 14 amino acids. With 5 bases removed from V and 2 bases from J, the gap between germline ends came to 16 bases. CDR3 region: CSVYRDTGTYEQYF. The CDR3 DNA sequence: TGCAGCGTTTACCGGGACACCGGAACCTACGAGCAGTACTTC.

The rearrangement joins TRBV2 to TRBJ1-2; D uncertain. This CDR3 contains 14 residues. Germline V gene data show CDR1 as SNHLY and CDR2 as FYNNEI. Trimming removed 2 bases from V and 4 bases from J, with 11 bases in between. CDR3 sequence (DNA): TGTGCCAGCAGTGAAACGGAGTACGGCTATGGCTACACCTTC. This translates into CASSETEYGYGYTF. The full variable domain, in which reference TRBV2 and TRBJ1-2 provide the parts outside the CDR3, is EPEVTQTPSHQVTQMGQEVILRCVPISNHLYFYWYRQILGQKVEFLVSFYNNEISEKSEIFDDQFSVERPDGSNFTLKIRSTKLEDSAMYFCASSETEYGYGYTFGSGTRLTVV.

This clone was seen a few times. This rearrangement joins TRBV2 to TRBJ2-1; 7 bases map to TRBD1. The CDR3 runs to 15 residues. V was pared by 6 bases and J by 0 bases, with 5 bases of the junction left unmatched. Germline CDR1 and CDR2: SNHLY and FYNNEI. CDR3 nucleotides: TGTGCCAGCAGGGCTCGACAGGGCTCCTACAATGAGCAGTTCTTC. It codes for CASRARQGSYNEQFF. The full variable domain, its missing parts supplied by reference TRBV2 and TRBJ2-1, is EPEVTQTPSHQVTQMGQEVILRCVPISNHLYFYWYRQILGQKVEFLVSFYNNEISEKSEIFDDQFSVERPDGSNFTLKIRSTKLEDSAMYFCASRARQGSYNEQFFGPGTRLTVL.

This clone was counted between two and nine times. The junction differs from germline at one of its ends, possibly a read error. The chain combines TRBV6-6 with TRBJ2-7, with 8 bases aligning to TRBD2. Germline V gene lookup returns CDR1 MNHNY and CDR2 SVGAGI (reference sequence). This CDR3 is 15 amino acids long. CDR3 bases: TGTGCCAGCAGGCCAATAGCGGGGCCCTCGGGATTCATGAACTTC. Encoded protein: CASRPIAGPSGFMNF.

This sequence joins TRBV28 and TRBJ1-5; 8 bases match TRBD1. Germline CDR1 reads MDHEN; CDR2 reads SYDVKM. The CDR3 has 16 residues. The V gene end was trimmed by 4 bases and the J gene end by 7 bases; junction bases not matched to a gene: 12. The CDR3 DNA reads as TGTGCCAGCAGTTCGTGGACAGGGCGGGATAGACAGCCCCAGCATTTT. As protein: CASSSWTGRDRQPQHF.

This clone was detected only a few times. The chain is built from TRBV5-1 and TRBJ1-1; TRBD1 agrees at 7 bases. The CDR3 runs 15 residues. The V gene end was trimmed by 0 bases and the J gene end by 0 bases; junction bases not matched to a gene: 2. Germline V CDR1 and CDR2: SGHRS, YFSETQ. The DNA of the CDR3 is TGCGCCAGCAGCTTGGTACAGGGGATGAACACTGAAGCTTTCTTT. Protein product: CASSLVQGMNTEAFF.

This chain uses TRBV30 with TRBJ1-2, with 7 nucleotides matching TRBD1. Germline assignment: CDR1 GTSNPN and CDR2 SVGIG (reference sequence). The CDR3 is 15 residues long. V lost 3 bases and J lost 8; bases outside the gene matches: 15. CDR3 in DNA: TGTGCCTGGAGGTCAAAGGGGGCGGATAGGATCGGCTACACCTTC. Translating gives CAWRSKGADRIGYTF.

The chain uses TRBV7-9 and TRBJ2-1, with a weak D call TRBD1 (5 bases). This CDR3 has 15 residues. The V end was cut by 7 bases, the J end by 3 bases, with 16 bases between. In germline, CDR1 is SEHNR, CDR2 FQNEAQ (reference sequence). The CDR3 sequence: CASTLGLGDYNEQFF. CDR3 coding DNA: TGTGCCAGCACCCTGGGGCTAGGTGACTACAATGAGCAGTTCTTC.

The chain joins TRBV6-1 to TRBJ2-5; no definite D call. Germline-derived CDR1 and CDR2 are MNHNS and SASEGT. The CDR3 is made up of 13 amino acids. The V gene lost 3 bases and the J gene lost 5 bases, with 10 bases spanning the gap. Here the CDR3 reads CASSDEFSETQYF. DNA for the CDR3: TGTGCCAGCAGTGATGAGTTTTCGGAGACCCAGTACTTC.

The J gene is TRBJ2-2, the V gene TRBV5-1; D ambiguous. Per the germline V gene, CDR1 is SGHRS and CDR2 is YFSETQ. With 7 bases removed from V and 5 bases from J, the gap between germline ends came to 15 bases. This CDR3 is built from 14 residues. CDR3 bases: TGCGCCAGCTATTTTGCAGAGGTGACCGGGGAGCTGTTTTTT. Translating gives CASYFAEVTGELFF.

This clone was seen a few times. The chain combines TRBV9 with TRBJ2-2; 8 bases align to TRBD1. The CDR3 has 16 residues. The trim removed 0 bases at V and 3 bases at J, leaving 4 bases unmatched. The germline V gene encodes CDR1 SGDLS and CDR2 YYNGEE. CDR3 DNA: TGTGCCAGCAGCGTAGCGGGGGACAGGCACACCGGGGAGCTGTTTTTT. It codes for CASSVAGDRHTGELFF.

V and J are TRBV7-3 and TRBJ2-1, with 10 bases fitting TRBD2. The CDR3 length is 15 residues. The germline V gene has CDR1 SGHTA and CDR2 FQGTGA. Unmatched junction bases numbered 4, after V lost 3 bases and J lost 5 bases. This chain's CDR3 is CASSFGTSANNEQFF. The CDR3 DNA sequence: TGTGCCAGCAGCTTTGGGACTAGCGCTAACAATGAGCAGTTCTTC.

The sample holds a few counts of this clone. At the DNA level, this CDR3 is encoded by other sequences in the same sample as well. The rearrangement links TRBV28 to TRBJ1-2; 10 nucleotides align to TRBD1. V dropped 6 bases and J dropped 5; count of bases not matched to a gene: 3. Looked up from germline, CDR1 is MDHEN and CDR2 is SYDVKM. The CDR3 runs to 13 residues. The CDR3 bases are TGTGCCAGCAGCTCGGGACAGGGGTATGGCTACACCTTC. This encodes CASSSGQGYGYTF.

The rearrangement joins TRBV7-9 to TRBJ1-1; D call uncertain. The germline V gene encodes CDR1 SEHNR and CDR2 FQNEAQ (reference sequence). V was trimmed by 2 bases and J by 1 base, leaving 8 bases between them. This CDR3 contains 14 residues. The CDR3 region is CASSLTTGNTEAFF. The CDR3 nucleotides are TGTGCCAGCAGCTTAACAACGGGGAACACTGAAGCTTTCTTT.

The V gene is TRBV7-8, the J gene TRBJ2-5, with 10 bases fitting TRBD1. The CDR3 is 14 residues long. The V gene's germline CDR1 is SGHVS and CDR2 FQNEAQ. Trimming removed 4 bases from V and 3 bases from J; junction bases left unmatched: 2. Here the CDR3 reads CASSYGTGEETQYF. The CDR3 DNA sequence: TGTGCCAGCAGCTACGGGACAGGGGAAGAGACCCAGTACTTC.

The J gene is TRBJ1-2, the V gene TRBV7-3; 9 bases match TRBD1. CDR3 length: 13 amino acids. The V segment lost 5 bases and the J segment 8 bases; nucleotides outside the gene matches: 6. The V gene's germline CDR1 is SGHTA and CDR2 FQGTGA. CDR3 amino acids: CASSKKTGGGYTF. The CDR3 DNA is TGTGCCAGCAGCAAGAAGACAGGGGGAGGCTACACCTTC.